The present T cell receptor beta chain was sequenced within a study of cytomegalovirus exposure and HLA in healthy donors. The PCR employed 60 Vbeta primers together with 13 Jbeta primers. Repertoires were generated with immunoSEQ multiplex PCR, while TCRdb's copy carries only in-frame clones and drops some. This repertoire shows 200,000 or so clones, roughly four fifths found once; its top ten account for roughly 2.1%. Of note for this clone: What it binds is unknown.

Study findings and constraints: About 150 TCR beta chains were listed as cytomegalovirus-associated.

Trimming stripped 8 bases from V and 8 bases from J, with 18 bases between. Germline lookup yields CDR1 MNHNS and CDR2 SASEGT. This CDR3 spans 13 amino acids. The chain couples TRBV6-1 to TRBJ1-1; D gene uncertain. The sample taken for sequencing was PBMCs. The TCR was taken from a woman in her late teens or twenties in good health and CMV-seropositive. DNA of the CDR3: TGTGCCAGCCTTTATCAGGAGGGTGAAGAAGCTTTCTTT. This sequence encodes CASLYQEGEEAFF.